Only a few counts were recorded for the clone carrying this TCR beta chain. These data belong to a study of T-cell reconstitution after alpha-beta-depleted transplantation in children. V was clipped by 1 base and J by 9 bases, with 8 bases between them. CDR3 size: 12 residues. Preparation of the TCRbeta library involved a method that used unique molecular identifiers. TCRdb processed the PCR reads anew with MiXCR; each CDR3 protein has one entry. The top ten clones hold 25% to 30% of a sample with about 400,000 distinct CDR3 sequences, roughly 15% of them seen once. The input for sequencing was PBMCs, mostly from graft donor cells, taken 360 days after TCRalphabeta/CD19-depleted stem cell transplant. The TCR comes from a boy in the first two years of life who had a stem cell transplant for Wiskott-Aldrich syndrome, so the T cells may come from the graft donor. The chain couples TRBV12-3 or TRBV12-4 to TRBJ2-3, with D unclear. DNA for the CDR3: TGTGCCAGCAGTTTAGGCACTCACACGCAGTATTTT. Translating gives CASSLGTHTQYF.